This T cell receptor (beta chain) was sequenced for a study of blood T cell repertoires in COVID-19. Study background: Acute-phase and convalescent COVID-19 samples originated in the United States, Italy and Spain. PBMCs, B-cell-depleted T cells, or T cells were the source of the cDNA or gDNA that made up the material.

Authors' analysis steps: Reference gene primers were amplified, and this amplification served to estimate nucleated cell counts. Assay: immunoSEQ multiplex PCR; the TCRdb copy retains only in-frame clones and omits some. That table furnishes V, J and clone size, whereas the DNA furnished D and trimming. Counted here are approximately 160,000 clones, less than 90% occurring once; the ten biggest clones make up roughly 8%. This clone showed up just a few times. Recruits, aged about 18 to 100 years, lived in 24 US areas. Looked up from germline, CDR1 is SGHDN and CDR2 is FVKESK. Deletions cut 0 bases from V and 11 bases from J, with 11 bases between. The CDR3 is 13 amino acids.

The clonotype originates from a woman aged 50 to 60 who had recovered from COVID-19. Sequencing was performed on PBMCs or T cells enriched from blood (not recorded which). The chain employs TRBV14 and TRBJ2-1; D might be TRBD2 (5 bases). This CDR3 is CASSQERVGKQFF. As DNA, the CDR3 is TGTGCCAGCAGCCAAGAGCGGGTGGGGAAGCAGTTCTTC.